This is a list of T cell receptor beta chains from one sample in a study of T cells in Graves' hyperthyroidism and ophthalmopathy. Each CDR3 protein gets one entry after TCRdb re-called the multiplex PCR reads with MiXCR. The sample records around 530,000 distinct CDR3 sequences, 15% to 20% being singletons. Sequencing input: blood. All receptors derive from a woman under 30 with Graves' ophthalmopathy. The CDR3 runs from the conserved cysteine through the conserved F or W. A D gene is named only where the DNA matches it firmly. Not every row has a clone size; where given, it reads once, few, many or a size class.

V gene: TRBV5-8; CDR3 length: 16; J gene: TRBJ2-3; clone size: .; D gene: .; CDR3 protein: CASSDTRESLTDTQYF; CDR3 DNA: TGTGCCAGCAGCGATACACGGGAGTCCCTCACAGATACGCAGTATTTT
V gene: TRBV20-1; CDR3 length: 15; J gene: TRBJ2-7; clone size: .; D gene: .; CDR3 protein: CSARDRTETSYEQYF; CDR3 DNA: TGCAGTGCTAGAGATAGGACAGAAACCTCCTACGAGCAGTACTTC
V gene: TRBV6-2/TRBV6-3; CDR3 length: 13; J gene: TRBJ2-1; clone size: .; D gene: .; CDR3 protein: CASRSRGFNEQFF; CDR3 DNA: TGTGCCAGCAGAAGTAGGGGGTTCAATGAGCAGTTCTTC
V gene: TRBV6-1; CDR3 length: 17; J gene: TRBJ1-5; clone size: many; D gene: TRBD1; CDR3 protein: CASSEDVRGLNNQPQHF; CDR3 DNA: TGTGCCAGCAGTGAAGACGTCAGGGGGCTAAACAATCAGCCCCAGCATTTT
V gene: TRBV19; CDR3 length: 15; J gene: TRBJ1-3; clone size: few; D gene: .; CDR3 protein: CASSIVSGSGNTIYF; CDR3 DNA: TGTGCCAGTAGTATCGTCTCAGGTTCTGGAAACACCATATATTTT
V gene: TRBV11-2; CDR3 length: 14; J gene: TRBJ2-7; clone size: many; D gene: .; CDR3 protein: CASSSDSVTYEQYF; CDR3 DNA: TGTGCCAGCAGCTCAGACAGCGTTACCTACGAGCAGTACTTC
V gene: TRBV4-2; CDR3 length: 17; J gene: TRBJ2-3; clone size: .; D gene: TRBD2; CDR3 protein: CASSQGLGLAGQDTQYF; CDR3 DNA: TGTGCCAGCAGCCAAGGACTAGGACTAGCAGGACAGGATACGCAGTATTTT
V gene: TRBV7-2; CDR3 length: 16; J gene: TRBJ1-1; clone size: many; D gene: TRBD1; CDR3 protein: CASSLAPQGAGTEAFF; CDR3 DNA: TGTGCCAGCAGCTTAGCTCCACAGGGGGCGGGGACTGAAGCTTTCTTT
V gene: TRBV19; CDR3 length: 16; J gene: TRBJ2-1; clone size: .; D gene: .; CDR3 protein: CASSERPGLGGSEQFF; CDR3 DNA: TGTGCCAGTAGTGAACGTCCGGGACTAGGGGGCAGTGAGCAGTTCTTC
V gene: TRBV20-1; CDR3 length: 14; J gene: TRBJ1-6; clone size: few; D gene: .; CDR3 protein: CSARLGQYNSPLHF; CDR3 DNA: TGCAGTGCTAGACTGGGACAATATAATTCACCCCTCCACTTT
V gene: TRBV7-3; CDR3 length: 14; J gene: TRBJ1-1; clone size: .; D gene: .; CDR3 protein: CASSLNLGHTEAFF; CDR3 DNA: TGTGCCAGCAGCTTAAATCTGGGACACACTGAAGCTTTCTTT
V gene: TRBV5-1; CDR3 length: 15; J gene: TRBJ2-7; clone size: many; D gene: TRBD2; CDR3 protein: CASSLAGLVRHEQYF; CDR3 DNA: TGCGCCAGCAGCTTGGCGGGACTAGTTCGCCACGAGCAGTACTTC
V gene: TRBV12-3/TRBV12-4; CDR3 length: 13; J gene: TRBJ1-2; clone size: many; D gene: .; CDR3 protein: CASSLQATYGYTF; CDR3 DNA: TGTGCCAGCAGTTTACAGGCCACCTATGGCTACACCTTC
V gene: TRBV10-3; CDR3 length: 14; J gene: TRBJ1-4; clone size: few; D gene: TRBD1; CDR3 protein: CAISRTGGEEKLFF; CDR3 DNA: TGTGCCATCAGCCGGACAGGGGGGGAAGAAAAACTGTTTTTT
V gene: TRBV28; CDR3 length: 16; J gene: TRBJ2-3; clone size: many; D gene: TRBD2; CDR3 protein: CASSLYPGGGTDTQYF; CDR3 DNA: TGTGCCAGCAGTTTATACCCGGGAGGCGGCACAGATACGCAGTATTTT
V gene: TRBV3-2; CDR3 length: 19; J gene: TRBJ2-3; clone size: many; D gene: .; CDR3 protein: CASSQDLTCPNPSTDTQYF; CDR3 DNA: TGTGCCAGCAGCCAAGATCTGACATGTCCCAACCCGAGCACAGATACGCAGTATTTT
V gene: TRBV5-1; CDR3 length: 16; J gene: TRBJ2-1; clone size: few; D gene: TRBD2; CDR3 protein: CASSLWASGGDNEQFF; CDR3 DNA: TGCGCCAGCAGCTTGTGGGCTAGCGGGGGGGACAATGAGCAGTTCTTC
V gene: TRBV20-1; CDR3 length: 12; J gene: TRBJ2-1; clone size: few; D gene: .; CDR3 protein: CSARDMGLEQFF; CDR3 DNA: TGCAGTGCTAGAGATATGGGGCTTGAGCAGTTCTTC
V gene: TRBV28; CDR3 length: 12; J gene: TRBJ1-6; clone size: many; D gene: .; CDR3 protein: CASTTLGSPLHF; CDR3 DNA: TGTGCCAGCACCACCCTCGGGTCACCCCTCCACTTT
V gene: TRBV7-9; CDR3 length: 15; J gene: TRBJ1-1; clone size: few; D gene: TRBD1; CDR3 protein: CASSLAGGEGTEAFF; CDR3 DNA: TGTGCCAGCAGCCTAGCAGGGGGCGAGGGCACTGAAGCTTTCTTT
V gene: TRBV24-1; CDR3 length: 16; J gene: TRBJ1-5; clone size: .; D gene: TRBD1; CDR3 protein: CATSDTRGSSNQPQHF; CDR3 DNA: TGTGCCACCAGTGACACCAGGGGGTCTAGCAATCAGCCCCAGCATTTT
V gene: TRBV6-1; CDR3 length: 14; J gene: TRBJ2-5; clone size: many; D gene: TRBD1; CDR3 protein: CASRGQATQETQYF; CDR3 DNA: TGTGCCAGCAGAGGACAGGCAACGCAAGAGACCCAGTACTTC
V gene: TRBV5-5; CDR3 length: 15; J gene: TRBJ2-7; clone size: .; D gene: TRBD1; CDR3 protein: CASSLTGGKTYEQYF; CDR3 DNA: TGTGCCAGCAGCTTAACAGGGGGAAAAACCTACGAGCAGTACTTC
V gene: TRBV20-1; CDR3 length: 15; J gene: TRBJ2-3; clone size: few; D gene: .; CDR3 protein: CSASRGTPGTDTQYF; CDR3 DNA: TGCAGTGCCTCGCGGGGAACCCCGGGCACAGATACGCAGTATTTT
V gene: TRBV19; CDR3 length: 12; J gene: TRBJ2-2; clone size: once; D gene: .; CDR3 protein: CASSTPGGELFF; CDR3 DNA: TGTGCCAGTAGTACCCCGGGCGGGGAGCTGTTTTTT
V gene: TRBV4-3; CDR3 length: 14; J gene: TRBJ1-6; clone size: .; D gene: .; CDR3 protein: CASSQVDGNSPLHF; CDR3 DNA: TGCGCCAGCAGCCAAGTTGACGGCAATTCACCCCTCCACTTT
V gene: TRBV19; CDR3 length: 15; J gene: TRBJ1-5; clone size: few; D gene: TRBD1; CDR3 protein: CASSPQDRGPQPQHF; CDR3 DNA: TGTGCCAGTAGTCCTCAGGACAGGGGGCCTCAGCCCCAGCATTTT
V gene: TRBV7-9; CDR3 length: 14; J gene: TRBJ2-1; clone size: many; D gene: .; CDR3 protein: CASSFRQGVNEQFF; CDR3 DNA: TGTGCCAGCAGCTTCCGTCAGGGAGTAAATGAGCAGTTCTTC
V gene: TRBV7-9; CDR3 length: 16; J gene: TRBJ2-1; clone size: many; D gene: .; CDR3 protein: CASSLAGGYSYNEQFF; CDR3 DNA: TGTGCCAGCAGCTTAGCTGGCGGGTACTCCTACAATGAGCAGTTCTTC
V gene: TRBV6-2/TRBV6-3; CDR3 length: 16; J gene: TRBJ1-6; clone size: many; D gene: .; CDR3 protein: CASSYSMVLLPAKYDF; CDR3 DNA: TGTGCCAGCAGTTACTCGATGGTCCTTTTGCCGGCCAAATACGACTTT
V gene: TRBV3-1; CDR3 length: 14; J gene: TRBJ1-1; clone size: many; D gene: .; CDR3 protein: CASSARSMNTEAFF; CDR3 DNA: TGTGCCAGCAGCGCGCGAAGCATGAACACTGAAGCTTTCTTT
V gene: TRBV19; CDR3 length: 17; J gene: TRBJ2-1; clone size: .; D gene: .; CDR3 protein: CASSIAPLGRYYNEQFF; CDR3 DNA: TGTGCCAGTAGTATCGCCCCACTTGGGCGGTACTACAATGAGCAGTTCTTC
V gene: TRBV5-8; CDR3 length: 16; J gene: TRBJ1-3; clone size: many; D gene: .; CDR3 protein: CASSYTGLVSGNTIYF; CDR3 DNA: TGTGCCAGCAGTTATACAGGGTTGGTTTCTGGAAACACCATATATTTT
V gene: TRBV12-3/TRBV12-4; CDR3 length: 19; J gene: TRBJ1-1; clone size: many; D gene: TRBD1; CDR3 protein: CASPNLFGQGVGRNTEAFF; CDR3 DNA: TGTGCCAGTCCCAACCTCTTCGGACAGGGGGTAGGTAGGAACACTGAAGCTTTCTTT